This T cell receptor beta chain was identified in a study of T cells in Graves' hyperthyroidism and ophthalmopathy. In germline, CDR1 is SQVTM, CDR2 ANQGSEA. V was shortened by 7 bases and J by 2 bases, with 12 bases between the two germline ends. The CDR3 extends over 14 amino acids. Together with thyroid ultrasound, orbital computed tomography, serum thyroxine and TRAb, clinical symptoms were used for diagnoses. The PBMCs had their origin in 10 ml of fresh peripheral blood. This clonotype was recorded at least ten times. The target antigen is unknown. Amplified regions were TCR beta CDR3 sequences from RNA transcripts. First-round RT-PCR with HTBI primers amplified the TCR CDR3 region. TCRdb independently ran MiXCR on the multiplex PCR reads; one entry per CDR3 protein. The repertoire holds fewer than 200,000 distinct CDR3 sequences, with 15% to 20% as singletons. Study-wide results and limits: Among clonotypes expanded in thyroid above 0.001, most were also found in blood.

The sequence derives from a woman aged 45-65 years with Graves' hyperthyroidism. Sequences were obtained from blood. The J gene is TRBJ2-6, the V gene TRBV29-1, with D tentatively TRBD1 (6 bases). CDR3 sequence (DNA): TGCAGCGCTGTAGGGGGTACTGGGGCCAACGTCCTGACTTTC. Its translation is CSAVGGTGANVLTF. Full variable domain (rest looked up from reference TRBV29-1 and TRBJ2-6): SAVISQKPSRDICQRGTSLTIQCQVDSQVTMMFWYRQQPGQSLTLIATANQGSEATYESGFVIDKFPISRPNLTFSTLTVSNMSPEDSSIYLCSAVGGTGANVLTFGAGSRLTVL.